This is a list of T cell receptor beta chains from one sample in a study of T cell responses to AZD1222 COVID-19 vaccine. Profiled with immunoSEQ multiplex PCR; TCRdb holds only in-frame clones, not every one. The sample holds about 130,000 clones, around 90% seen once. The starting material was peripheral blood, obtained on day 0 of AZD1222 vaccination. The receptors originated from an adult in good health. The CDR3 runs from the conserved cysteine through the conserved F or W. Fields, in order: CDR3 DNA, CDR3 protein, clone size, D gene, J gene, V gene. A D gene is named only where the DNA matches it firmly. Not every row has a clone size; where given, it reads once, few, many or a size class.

TGTGCCAGTAAATGGGGGGGCAATCAGCCCCAGCATTTT | CASKWGGNQPQHF | NA | NA | TRBJ1-5 | TRBV19
TGTGCCAGCTCCCTCCTCAGGGACACTGAAGCTTTCTTT | CASSLLRDTEAFF | NA | NA | TRBJ1-1 | TRBV27
TGTGCCAGCAGTTATGATCCGGGGCCTAATCAGCCCCAGCATTTT | CASSYDPGPNQPQHF | NA | NA | TRBJ1-5 | TRBV6-2/TRBV6-3
TGTGCCAGCAGTCTCACAGATACGCAGTATTTT | CASSLTDTQYF | NA | NA | TRBJ2-3 | TRBV5-6
TGTGCCAGCAGCTCCCGGGACGGAGGCACTGAAGCTTTCTTT | CASSSRDGGTEAFF | NA | NA | TRBJ1-1 | TRBV3-1/TRBV3-2
TGTGCCACCAGTGAGGTGGGTTTGGAGACCCAGTACTTC | CATSEVGLETQYF | NA | NA | TRBJ2-5 | TRBV24-1
TGTGCCAGCAGTCAAACTAGGGAAGAGACCCAGTACTTC | CASSQTREETQYF | NA | NA | TRBJ2-5 | TRBV3-1/TRBV3-2
TGTGCCAGCTTACCTAGCGGGGGGGCACATGAGCAGTTCTTC | CASLPSGGAHEQFF | NA | TRBD2 | TRBJ2-1 | TRBV2
TGTGCCAGCAGCTTAGGGTTGCAGGGAGGGCAAGAGACCCAGTACTTC | CASSLGLQGGQETQYF | few | TRBD2 | TRBJ2-5 | TRBV7-2
TGTGCCAGCAGCTTGGCCGGAGGGTGGGAGACCCAGTACTTC | CASSLAGGWETQYF | NA | NA | TRBJ2-5 | TRBV5-4
TGCGCCAGCAGCCAAGGTGCAGCCAGGGGCGCTAACTATGGCTACACCTTC | CASSQGAARGANYGYTF | NA | NA | TRBJ1-2 | TRBV4-1